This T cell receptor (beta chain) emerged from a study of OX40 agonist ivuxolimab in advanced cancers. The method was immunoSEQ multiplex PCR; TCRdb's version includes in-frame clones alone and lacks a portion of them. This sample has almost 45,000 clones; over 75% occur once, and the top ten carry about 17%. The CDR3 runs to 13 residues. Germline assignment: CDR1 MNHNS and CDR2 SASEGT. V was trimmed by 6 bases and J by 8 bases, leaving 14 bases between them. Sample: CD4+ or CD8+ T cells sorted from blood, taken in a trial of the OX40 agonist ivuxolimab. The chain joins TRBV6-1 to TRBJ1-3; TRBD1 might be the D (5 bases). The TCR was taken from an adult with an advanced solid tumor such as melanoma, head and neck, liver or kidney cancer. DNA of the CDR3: TGTGCCAGCAGGAGAGGGACCGGTGACACCATATATTTT. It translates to CASRRGTGDTIYF.